This TCR beta chain was recorded in a study of T cells in Graves' hyperthyroidism and ophthalmopathy. The CDR3 totals 18 residues. V gave up 0 bases and J gave up 0 bases, with 20 bases separating them. CDR1 is DFQATT, CDR2 SNEGSKA, per germline (reference sequence). Researchers took RNA transcripts and amplified the TCR beta CDR3 regions from them. Initially, a first-round RT-PCR of the TCR CDR3 employed the HTBI primer set. TCRdb reprocessed the multiplex PCR reads via MiXCR and lists one record per CDR3 protein. The top ten hold about 25% of the sample, which has some 510,000 distinct CDR3 sequences, less than 25% seen once. Study-wide results and limits: Appearing also in blood were most of the thyroid clonotypes expanded above 0.001.

This clonotype was seen many times. Its antigen is not identified. The TCR comes from a man aged 18 to 29 with Graves' hyperthyroidism. The chain recombines TRBV20-1 with TRBJ1-2, with D perhaps TRBD1 (5 bases). Sequencing was done on a sample of blood. CDR3 coding DNA: TGCAGTGCTAGAGATGTTGACGAGTTCAGGGCTCCTAACTATGGCTACACCTTC. This translates into CSARDVDEFRAPNYGYTF.